What follows are 8 T cell receptor beta chains derived from one specimen sequenced in a study of T-cell memory formation after mild COVID-19. Each CDR3 protein is one row after TCRdb ran MiXCR on the 5' RACE reads. Of some 150,000 distinct CDR3 sequences listed, 6% are singletons. Sequenced input: PBMCs or a T cell subset sorted from them (not recorded which). Source of these receptors: an adult woman who had mild COVID-19 (a few samples of this study predate the infection). Cell type and time point are not known.

There are many counts of this clonotype. V gene TRBV19 combines with J gene TRBJ1-4; TRBD1 is a possible D gene (5 bases). Trimming pared 4 bases from V and 13 bases from J, leaving 22 bases between. CDR1 LNHDA and CDR2 SQIVND come from the germline V gene (reference sequence). The CDR3 is 15 amino acids. Here the CDR3 reads CASSSGTAEGVRLFF. The CDR3 DNA follows: TGTGCCAGTAGTAGCGGGACCGCGGAGGGTGTTAGACTGTTTTTT.

This clonotype came up a few times. The V gene is TRBV7-8, the J gene TRBJ2-7; TRBD1 matches 7 bases. The CDR3 has 15 residues. V gave up 3 bases and J gave up 5 bases; unmatched junction bases: 10. From germline, CDR1 is SGHVS and CDR2 FQNEAQ. The CDR3 loop reads CASSFSFDRAHEQYF. CDR3 DNA sequence: TGTGCCAGCAGCTTCTCATTCGACAGGGCACACGAGCAGTACTTC.

This clonotype came up many times. The chain joins TRBV5-1 to TRBJ2-1; 9 nucleotides align to TRBD1. Germline V gene data show CDR1 as SGHRS and CDR2 as YFSETQ. The CDR3 sequence is 17 residues long. V dropped 4 bases and J dropped 0; count of bases not matched to a gene: 8. CDR3 in amino acids: CASSPGQGPSSYNEQFF. In DNA form, the CDR3 reads TGCGCCAGCAGCCCGGGACAGGGCCCTAGCTCCTACAATGAGCAGTTCTTC. The variable domain in full, completed from reference TRBV5-1 and TRBJ2-1, reads KAGVTQTPRYLIKTRGQQVTLSCSPISGHRSVSWYQQTPGQGLQFLFEYFSETQRNKGNFPGRFSGRQFSNSRSEMNVSTLELGDSALYLCASSPGQGPSSYNEQFFGPGTRLTVL.

This clonotype was observed a few times. This chain links TRBV29-1 with TRBJ2-5, with D maybe TRBD2 (5 bases). The CDR3 has 12 residues. V dropped 6 bases and J dropped 7 bases, with 15 bases sitting between them. Germline CDR1 is SQVTM and CDR2 is ANQGSEA. CDR3 in amino acids: CSVADWPRTQYF. The CDR3 DNA follows: TGCAGCGTGGCGGACTGGCCCAGGACCCAGTACTTC.

This clonotype was recorded a few times. This chain links TRBV7-9 with TRBJ2-3; perhaps D is TRBD1 or TRBD2 (5 bases each). Germline V CDR1 and CDR2: SEHNR, FQNEAQ (reference sequence). Between the trimmed V and J ends, which lost 6 bases and 10 bases, there was a span of 11 bases. The CDR3 is made up of 11 amino acids. CDR3 amino acids: CASRGTGAQYF. CDR3 in DNA: TGTGCCAGCAGAGGGACCGGGGCGCAGTATTTT.

The gene calls are TRBV20-1 and TRBJ2-7, with 7 bases that match TRBD1. Trimming cost V 6 bases and J 2 bases; bases outside gene matches: 10. There are 14 residues in the CDR3. CDR1 is DFQATT and CDR2 is SNEGSKA in the germline V gene (reference sequence). The chain's CDR3 is CSAYGGQGAYEQYF. Here the CDR3 DNA reads TGCAGTGCATACGGTGGGCAGGGGGCCTACGAGCAGTACTTC.

This clonotype was picked up a small number of times. The chain links TRBV24-1 to TRBJ2-2; 7 bases align to TRBD1. Germline V gene sequence: CDR1 KGHDR, CDR2 SFDVKD. The CDR3 is 16 residues long. J gave up 1 base and V 9 bases, and 10 bases lay outside the gene matches. The CDR3 loop reads CATGDREFQNTGELFF. In DNA form, the CDR3 reads TGTGCCACCGGGGACAGAGAGTTTCAGAACACCGGGGAGCTGTTTTTT.

This clonotype was detected many times. The chain employs TRBV20-1 and TRBJ2-3, with TRBD2 identical over 8 bases. V was clipped by 3 bases and J by 4 bases; unmatched bases: 6. The CDR3 is 14 amino acids. From germline, CDR1 is DFQATT and CDR2 SNEGSKA (reference sequence). The CDR3 region has the DNA TGCAGTGCTAGGGCGAGCGGGAGACCAGATACGCAGTATTTT. Its protein product is CSARASGRPDTQYF.